The present T cell receptor beta chain was sequenced within a study of shared clonotypes between healthy human individuals. Germline assignment: CDR1 SGHTA and CDR2 FQGNSA. This CDR3 comprises 16 residues. Between the trimmed V and J ends, which lost 4 bases and 4 bases, there was a span of 20 bases. Only in-frame clones appear in the TCRdb table, and some are missing; sequencing was by immunoSEQ multiplex PCR. The data contain around 1 million clones, approximately 76% of them singletons. Specimen: memory CD4+ T cells sorted from blood. Subset indicated: CD45RA-negative fraction. The chain has TRBV7-2 and TRBJ2-7; D is uncertain. The clonotype comes from a man between 18 and 35 years old in good health. The CDR3 spells CASSSLPDFVRYEQYF. The CDR3 bases are TGTGCCAGCAGCTCGCTCCCCGACTTTGTGAGGTACGAGCAGTACTTC.